These 32 T cell receptor beta chains were all obtained from the same sample, sequenced in a study of T cells after yellow fever vaccination. Each CDR3 protein gets one entry after TCRdb re-called the 5' RACE reads with MiXCR. The sample has about 160,000 distinct CDR3 sequences, about 7% seen once. Material: CD4+ T cells sorted from PBMCs, obtained about 5 days after the first yellow fever vaccination. These receptors came from a man between 18 and 35 years old who received the YFV17D yellow fever vaccine.

In its sample, this clonotype ranks as medium-sized. The gene calls are TRBV4-1 and TRBJ1-5, with 9 bases identical to TRBD1. V lost 3 bases, J lost 3 bases, and 6 bases stayed unmatched. The CDR3 runs to 16 residues. Germline lookup yields CDR1 MGHRA and CDR2 YSYEKL. The CDR3, as DNA: TGCGCCAGCAGCCAGCCGGGACAGGGTCCCAATCAGCCCCAGCATTTT. Its translation is CASSQPGQGPNQPQHF.

This clonotype came up a few times. The V gene is TRBV29-1, the J gene TRBJ2-1; 15 bases map to TRBD2. The CDR3 has 15 amino acids. In germline, CDR1 is SQVTM, CDR2 ANQGSEA. The ends lost 6 bases at V and 9 bases at J; junction bases unmatched: 9. The CDR3 DNA follows: TGCAGCGTCCGGGAGGGACTAGCGGGGGGAGGTGAGCAGTTCTTC. Translated, it gives CSVREGLAGGGEQFF.

V is TRBV6-6 and J is TRBJ1-5; D is uncertain. CDR3 length equals 13 residues. V lost 10 bases and J 7 bases, leaving 17 bases between the germline ends. Germline V gene data show CDR1 as MNHNY and CDR2 as SVGAGI (reference sequence). The CDR3 nucleotides are TGTGCCACCCAACTTACGGTTGAGCAGCCCCAGCATTTT. Its protein is CATQLTVEQPQHF.

The CDR3 region is CASSQDAGVSGNTIYF. The DNA of the CDR3 is TGCGCCAGCAGTCAAGATGCGGGGGTTAGTGGAAACACCATATATTTT. This rearrangement joins TRBV23-1 to TRBJ1-3, with D possibly being TRBD1 (5 bases). TRBV23-1 belongs to the ORF category, with a function that is uncertain. This CDR3 has 16 amino acids. V was shortened by 2 bases and J by 3 bases, with 14 bases between the two germline ends.

This clonotype was recorded a few times. The V gene is TRBV4-2, the J gene TRBJ1-4; 10 nucleotides align to TRBD1. V lost 1 base to trimming and J lost 9 bases; unmatched junction nucleotides: 5. The CDR3 spans 15 residues. Germline assignment: CDR1 LGHNA and CDR2 YNFKEQ. The CDR3 coding sequence is TGTGCCAGCAGCCAAGCCACGGGACAGGGGAAAAAACTGTTTTTT. This codes for CASSQATGQGKKLFF.

The chain is built from TRBV12-5 and TRBJ2-5; 9 positions match TRBD1. The trim removed 1 base at V and 5 bases at J, leaving 14 bases unmatched. The CDR3 extends over 18 amino acids. CDR1 LGHNT and CDR2 FRNRAP come from the germline V gene. CDR3 nucleotides: TGTGCTAGTGGTTTGGGGGGGGGGACAGGGACCACCGGGGAGACCCAGTACTTC. It yields the protein CASGLGGGTGTTGETQYF.

This sequence joins TRBV10-3 and TRBJ2-3; 8 bases are a match to TRBD2. This CDR3 spans 16 amino acids. J lost 6 bases, V lost 5 bases, and 13 bases had no gene match. The V gene's germline CDR1 is ENHRY and CDR2 SYGVKD. CDR3 in amino acids: CAISQTSGGPGDTQYF. For the CDR3, the DNA is TGTGCCATCAGTCAGACCTCGGGGGGGCCAGGTGATACGCAGTATTTT.

This clonotype came up many times. The gene calls are TRBV6-5 and TRBJ2-1; D is possibly TRBD2 (7 bases). The CDR3 runs 18 residues. Between the trimmed V and J ends, which lost 2 bases and 6 bases, there was a span of 23 bases. Germline V lookup: CDR1 MNHEY, CDR2 SVGAGI. The CDR3 here is CASSYRNARGPMSNEQFF. In DNA form, the CDR3 reads TGTGCCAGCAGTTACCGGAACGCGCGGGGGCCCATGAGCAATGAGCAGTTCTTC.

V is TRBV23-1 and J is TRBJ2-3; D call uncertain. TRBV23-1 is filed as an ORF, its function uncertain. V lost 1 base, J lost 5 bases, and 16 bases lay in between. CDR3 size: 16 residues. CDR3 region: CASSQFRTISGDTQYF. The CDR3 DNA reads TGCGCCAGCAGTCAATTTCGTACCATCTCGGGAGATACGCAGTATTTT.

This clonotype was detected once. The rearrangement joins TRBV28 to TRBJ2-3, with D possibly TRBD2 on 6 matching bases. CDR1 MDHEN and CDR2 SYDVKM come from the germline V gene. Trimming shortened V by 6 bases and J by 1 base, and 23 bases separated the two germline ends. The CDR3 has 18 residues. The CDR3 loop reads CASSFGLLGDWGTDTQYF. The CDR3 bases are TGTGCCAGCAGCTTCGGGCTCCTCGGGGACTGGGGCACAGATACGCAGTATTTT.

V is TRBV20-1 and J is TRBJ2-5, with 11 bases lining up with TRBD2. V lost 4 bases and J lost 2; bases outside the gene matches: 9. Per germline, CDR1 DFQATT and CDR2 SNEGSKA (reference sequence). The CDR3 totals 16 residues. This chain's CDR3 is CSAIPTSGGNQETQYF. The CDR3 DNA is TGCAGTGCTATTCCCACTAGCGGGGGTAATCAAGAGACCCAGTACTTC.

The chain uses TRBV20-1 and TRBJ2-2; 7 nucleotides agree with TRBD1. The ends lost 6 bases at V and 5 bases at J; junction bases unmatched: 6. The germline gives CDR1 DFQATT, CDR2 SNEGSKA (reference sequence). The CDR3 sequence is 13 residues long. The CDR3 DNA is TGCAGTGCCACAAACAGGGGAACCGGGGAGCTGTTTTTT. This encodes CSATNRGTGELFF.

This clonotype occurred many times. V gene TRBV5-1 combines with J gene TRBJ2-7, with D tentatively TRBD1 (5 bases). In germline, CDR1 is SGHRS, CDR2 YFSETQ. The CDR3 consists of 14 residues. Trimming left V 4 bases short and J 1 base short, with 12 bases between. CDR3 amino acids: CASSKDPGSYEQYV. CDR3 coding DNA: TGCGCCAGCAGCAAGGACCCAGGGTCCTACGAGCAGTACGTC.

This clonotype was recorded many times. CDR3 DNA: TGTGCCAGCAGCGGGACGATGAGGACCCAGTACTTC. This translates into CASSGTMRTQYF. This chain uses TRBV2 with TRBJ2-5, with D possibly called TRBD1 or TRBD2 (5 bases each). Germline V CDR1 and CDR2: SNHLY, FYNNEI. This CDR3 has 12 residues. Trimming cost V 6 bases and J 7 bases, with 12 bases left between them.

The chain recombines TRBV20-1 with TRBJ2-7; D remains ambiguous. Trimming stripped 4 bases from V and 3 bases from J, with 16 bases between. Germline V CDR1 and CDR2: DFQATT, SNEGSKA (reference sequence). The CDR3 has 14 amino acids. This chain's CDR3 is CSAIALHLNYEQYV. CDR3 sequence (DNA): TGCAGTGCTATTGCACTTCATTTGAACTACGAGCAGTACGTC.

The chain uses TRBV19 and TRBJ1-1; D is ambiguous. The ends were cut back, 5 bases at V and 0 bases at J, with 13 bases in the middle. The V gene's germline CDR1 is LNHDA and CDR2 SQIVND (reference sequence). This CDR3 is 15 amino acids long. CDR3: CASSLPGLMNTEAFF. For the CDR3, the DNA is TGTGCCAGTAGTTTACCGGGTTTGATGAACACTGAAGCTTTCTTT. The variable domain in full, with the rest retrieved from reference TRBV19 and TRBJ1-1, is DGGITQSPKYLFRKEGQNVTLSCEQNLNHDAMYWYRQDPGQGLRLIYYSQIVNDFQKGDIAEGYSVSREKKESFPLTVTSAQKNPTAFYLCASSLPGLMNTEAFFGQGTRLTVV.

This clonotype was detected ten times or more. V gene TRBV3-1 combines with J gene TRBJ2-2; D remains ambiguous. This CDR3 spans 12 amino acids. Germline CDR1 is LGHDT and CDR2 is YNNKEL (reference sequence). V was clipped by 2 bases and J by 3 bases, with 1 base between them. The CDR3 sequence: CASSQHTGELFF. The CDR3 coding sequence is TGTGCCAGCAGCCAACACACCGGGGAGCTGTTTTTT.

This clonotype was counted at least ten times. The V call is TRBV5-1, the J call TRBJ1-5; 8 bases are shared with TRBD1. The CDR3 loop spans 14 amino acids. V shed 4 bases, J shed 6 bases, and the junction held 6 bases outside the gene matches. Germline V gene lookup returns CDR1 SGHRS and CDR2 YFSETQ. The CDR3 sequence: CASSPVTGGQPQHF. In DNA, the CDR3 is TGCGCCAGCAGCCCGGTTACAGGGGGTCAGCCCCAGCATTTT.

This clonotype has just a few counts. The chain combines TRBV20-1 with TRBJ2-6; no clear D gene. Trimming stripped 5 bases from V and 3 bases from J, with 11 bases between. Germline values: CDR1 DFQATT, CDR2 SNEGSKA (reference sequence). The CDR3 runs 14 residues. The CDR3 here is CSARQVDGANVLTF. CDR3 nucleotide sequence: TGCAGTGCTCGTCAGGTCGATGGGGCCAACGTCCTGACTTTC.

The table lists this clonotype with many counts. The V call is TRBV28, the J call TRBJ1-2; unclear D gene. This CDR3 has 12 residues. Germline V lookup: CDR1 MDHEN, CDR2 SYDVKM. The V and J ends lost 1 base and 9 bases respectively, with 9 bases between them. CDR3 amino acids: CASSLSTGSYTF. Written as DNA, the CDR3 is TGTGCCAGCAGTTTATCCACGGGGAGCTACACCTTC.

The sample holds many counts of this clonotype. The rearrangement joins TRBV12-3 or TRBV12-4 to TRBJ2-3; 8 bases match TRBD2. The CDR3 is 15 residues long. Trimming removed 3 bases from V and 0 bases from J; junction bases left unmatched: 2. The CDR3 nucleotides are TGTGCCAGCAGTTTGGCTAGCGGGAGCACAGATACGCAGTATTTT. Its translation is CASSLASGSTDTQYF.

Regarding this clonotype: This may stem from a read error, because a much larger clone lies one nucleotide away. The chain is built from TRBV28 and TRBJ2-7, with D tentatively TRBD2 (6 bases). V lost 2 bases and J lost 9, with 20 bases in between. CDR3 length: 15 amino acids. Germline V gene data show CDR1 as MDHEN and CDR2 as SYDVKM. Here the CDR3 reads CASSLERAGGTRQYV. The CDR3 DNA reads as TGTGCCAGCAGTTTAGAAAGGGCCGGGGGAACGAGGCAGTACGTC.

This clonotype was seen repeatedly, ten times or more. V and J are TRBV20-1 and TRBJ2-3, with 12 bases that match TRBD2. This CDR3 spans 14 amino acids. The germline CDR1 and CDR2 sequences are DFQATT and SNEGSKA (reference sequence). J gave up 3 bases and V 8 bases, and 6 bases lay outside the gene matches. CDR3 in amino acids: CSLGLAGNTDTQYF. CDR3 nucleotide sequence: TGCAGTCTCGGACTAGCGGGGAATACAGATACGCAGTATTTT.

This clonotype was seen a few times. The chain employs TRBV2 and TRBJ2-2, with a weak D call TRBD1 (8 bases). Germline V gene lookup returns CDR1 SNHLY and CDR2 FYNNEI. The V end lost 5 bases, the J end lost 5 bases, and 15 bases lay between the germline ends. The length of the CDR3 is 15 residues. CDR3 protein: CASSHRGGETGELFF. DNA for the CDR3: TGTGCCAGCAGTCACAGGGGGGGAGAAACCGGGGAGCTGTTTTTT.

This clonotype was recorded at least ten times. The rearrangement uses TRBV5-6 and TRBJ1-1; D call uncertain. Trimming took off 6 bases at V and 4 bases at J, with 16 bases between the two ends. Germline V gives CDR1 SGHDT, CDR2 YYEEEE. This CDR3 is built from 14 residues. The DNA of the CDR3 is TGTGCCAGCAACCCTAGGGCAGGCCCCACTGAAGCTTTCTTT. Translated: CASNPRAGPTEAFF.

This clonotype has at least ten counts. This chain connects TRBV27 to TRBJ1-6; TRBD1 aligns across 7 bases. With V trimmed by 4 bases and J by 8 bases, 8 bases remained unmatched. Germline V gives CDR1 MNHEY, CDR2 SMNVEV (reference sequence). The CDR3 extends over 15 amino acids. CDR3: CASSSPTGNYSPLHF. CDR3 DNA sequence: TGTGCCAGCAGTTCACCGACAGGGAACTATTCACCCCTCCACTTT.

This clonotype was seen more than once but under ten times. The CDR3 here is CASSYSMPGYNSPLHF. The CDR3 DNA follows: TGTGCCAGCAGTTACTCGATGCCAGGCTATAATTCACCCCTCCACTTT. The J gene is TRBJ1-6, the V gene TRBV6-5; D gene ambiguous. The germline CDR1 and CDR2 sequences are MNHEY and SVGAGI. The CDR3 has 16 amino acids. The ends were cut back, 0 bases at V and 3 bases at J, with 9 bases in the middle.

The rearrangement links TRBV5-4 to TRBJ1-5; the D is unclear. The CDR3 spans 13 residues. CDR1 is SGHNT and CDR2 is YYREEE in the germline V gene (reference sequence). V was shortened by 9 bases and J by 7 bases, with 17 bases between the two germline ends. CDR3 in amino acids: CATAVSAGQPQHF. CDR3 DNA sequence: TGTGCCACCGCTGTCTCCGCGGGACAGCCCCAGCATTTT.

This clonotype was seen many times. J is TRBJ2-3 and V is TRBV6-1; D gene uncertain. The CDR3 runs to 15 residues. The V and J ends lost 6 bases and 1 base respectively, with 14 bases between them. In germline, CDR1 is MNHNS, CDR2 SASEGT. The CDR3 spells CASSSPADGTDTQYF. The CDR3 DNA sequence: TGTGCCAGCAGCTCCCCGGCCGACGGCACAGATACGCAGTATTTT.

In this sample, this clonotype turned up many times. V and J are TRBV27 and TRBJ1-2; D is unclear. Between the trimmed V and J ends, which lost 5 bases and 6 bases, there was a span of 16 bases. Germline V gene lookup returns CDR1 MNHEY and CDR2 SMNVEV (reference sequence). The CDR3 loop spans 14 amino acids. The CDR3 protein is CASSVTGNTDGYTF. Here the CDR3 DNA reads TGTGCCAGCAGTGTGACCGGGAATACCGATGGCTACACCTTC.

This clonotype was seen many times. The gene calls are TRBV5-1 and TRBJ2-5; D call uncertain. Germline assignment: CDR1 SGHRS and CDR2 YFSETQ. The CDR3 is made up of 14 amino acids. V was pared by 0 bases and J by 1 base, with 7 bases between. CDR3: CASSLGISQETQYF. DNA for the CDR3: TGCGCCAGCAGCTTGGGGATTTCCCAAGAGACCCAGTACTTC.

In this sample, this clonotype turned up many times. The chain has TRBV20-1 and TRBJ2-5, with D possibly matching TRBD2 (6 bases). From germline, CDR1 is DFQATT and CDR2 SNEGSKA (reference sequence). The V and J ends lost 2 bases and 5 bases respectively, with 15 bases between them. The CDR3 totals 14 residues. Here the CDR3 DNA reads TGCAGTGCTAGACTACATCCTGGGGGGGAGACCCAGTACTTC. This encodes CSARLHPGGETQYF.